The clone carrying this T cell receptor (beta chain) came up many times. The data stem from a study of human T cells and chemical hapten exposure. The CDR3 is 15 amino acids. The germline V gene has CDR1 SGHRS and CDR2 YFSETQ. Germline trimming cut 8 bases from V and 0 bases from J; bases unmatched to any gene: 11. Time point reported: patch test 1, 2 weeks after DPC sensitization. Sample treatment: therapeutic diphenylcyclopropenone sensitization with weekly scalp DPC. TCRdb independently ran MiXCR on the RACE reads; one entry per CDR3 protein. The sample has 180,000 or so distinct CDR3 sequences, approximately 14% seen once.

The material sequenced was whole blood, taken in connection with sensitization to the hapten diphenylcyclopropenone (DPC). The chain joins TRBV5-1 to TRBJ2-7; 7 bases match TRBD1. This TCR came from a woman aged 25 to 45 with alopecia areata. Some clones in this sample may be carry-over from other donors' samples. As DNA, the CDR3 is TGCGCCAGTGCTTCGACAGGGCTTCGCTCCTACGAGCAGTACTTC. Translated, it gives CASASTGLRSYEQYF.